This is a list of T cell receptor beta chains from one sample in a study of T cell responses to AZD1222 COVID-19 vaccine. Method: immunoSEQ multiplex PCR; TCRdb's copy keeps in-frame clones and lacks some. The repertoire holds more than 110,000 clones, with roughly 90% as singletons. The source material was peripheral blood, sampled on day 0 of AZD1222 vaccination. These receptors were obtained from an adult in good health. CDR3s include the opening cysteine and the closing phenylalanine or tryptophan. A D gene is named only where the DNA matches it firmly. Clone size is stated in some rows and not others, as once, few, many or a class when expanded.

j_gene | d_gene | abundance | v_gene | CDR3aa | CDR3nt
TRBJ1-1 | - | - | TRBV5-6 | CASSAMNTEAFF | TGTGCCAGCAGCGCCATGAACACTGAAGCTTTCTTT
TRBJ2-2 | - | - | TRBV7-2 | CASSLIQGSTGELFF | TGTGCCAGCAGCTTAATTCAGGGGAGCACCGGGGAGCTGTTTTTT
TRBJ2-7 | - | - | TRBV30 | CAWSKDSYEQYF | TGTGCCTGGAGTAAGGACAGCTACGAGCAGTACTTC
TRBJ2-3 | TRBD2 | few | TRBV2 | CASSPTSGSADTQYF | TGTGCCAGCAGCCCCACTAGCGGGAGCGCAGATACGCAGTATTTT
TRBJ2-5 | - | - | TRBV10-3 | CAIINGHNRIETQYF | TGTGCCATCATAAACGGTCACAACAGAATAGAGACCCAGTACTTC
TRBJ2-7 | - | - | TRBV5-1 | CASSLGGTTYEQYF | TGCGCCAGCAGCTTGGGAGGGACCACCTACGAGCAGTACTTC
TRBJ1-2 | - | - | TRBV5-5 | CASQNPNYGYTF | TGTGCCAGCCAAAACCCCAACTATGGCTACACCTTC
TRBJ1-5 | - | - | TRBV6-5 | CASGTGQPQHF | TGTGCCAGCGGAACAGGCCAGCCCCAGCATTTT
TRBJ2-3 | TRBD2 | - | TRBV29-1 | CSVDAGGEDTQYF | TGCAGCGTTGATGCGGGGGGGGAAGATACGCAGTATTTT
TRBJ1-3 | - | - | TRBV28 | CASSPQRSGNTIYF | TGTGCCAGCAGCCCACAGCGCTCTGGAAACACCATATATTTT
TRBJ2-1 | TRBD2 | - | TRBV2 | CASSEWGLAAYNEQFF | TGTGCCAGCAGTGAATGGGGACTAGCGGCTTACAATGAGCAGTTCTTC
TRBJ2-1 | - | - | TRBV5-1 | CASSPPDGRAYNEQFF | TGCGCCAGCAGCCCACCGGACGGCCGGGCCTACAATGAGCAGTTCTTC
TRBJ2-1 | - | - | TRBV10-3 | CAISFGDRAGFNEQFF | TGTGCCATCAGCTTCGGGGATCGTGCGGGTTTTAATGAGCAGTTCTTC
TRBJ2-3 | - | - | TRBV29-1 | CSVGTDTQYF | TGCAGCGTTGGTACAGATACGCAGTATTTT
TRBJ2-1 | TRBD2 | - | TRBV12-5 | CASGLVAGGTYNEQFF | TGTGCTAGTGGTTTGGTGGCGGGAGGTACCTACAATGAGCAGTTCTTC
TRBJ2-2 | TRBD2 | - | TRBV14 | CASSQAGGGELFF | TGTGCCAGCAGCCAAGCGGGAGGCGGGGAGCTGTTTTTT
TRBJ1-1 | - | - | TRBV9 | CASSPLSLGRNTEAFF | TGTGCCAGCAGCCCACTAAGTTTAGGACGCAACACTGAAGCTTTCTTT
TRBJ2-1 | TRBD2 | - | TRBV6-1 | CASSETSGRYNEQFF | TGTGCCAGCAGTGAAACTAGCGGACGTTACAATGAGCAGTTCTTC
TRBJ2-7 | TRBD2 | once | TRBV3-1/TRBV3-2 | CASSSFGGSGRGEQYF | TGTGCCAGCAGCTCCTTCGGGGGTAGCGGGAGGGGCGAGCAGTACTTC
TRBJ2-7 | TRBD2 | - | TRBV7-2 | CASSLGSGGTYEQYF | TGTGCCAGCAGCTTAGGTAGCGGGGGTACCTACGAGCAGTACTTC
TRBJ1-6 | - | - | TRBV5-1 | CASKEMDGASPLHF | TGCGCCAGCAAGGAAATGGACGGAGCTTCACCCCTCCACTTT
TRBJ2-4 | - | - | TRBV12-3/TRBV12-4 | CASSFGQNIQYF | TGTGCCAGCAGTTTTGGACAAAACATTCAGTACTTC
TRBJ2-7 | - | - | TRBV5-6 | CASSAVRTPNKGEQYF | TGTGCCAGCAGCGCGGTAAGGACACCGAACAAGGGCGAGCAGTACTTC
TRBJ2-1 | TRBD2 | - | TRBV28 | CASSFLLAGSYNEQFF | TGTGCCAGCAGTTTTTTGCTAGCGGGATCTTACAATGAGCAGTTCTTC
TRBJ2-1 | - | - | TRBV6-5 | CASSLTGRREQFF | TGTGCCAGCAGTTTAACAGGCAGGCGGGAGCAGTTCTTC
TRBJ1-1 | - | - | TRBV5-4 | CASSPGGRGFDTEAFF | TGTGCCAGCAGCCCTGGCGGCAGGGGTTTTGACACTGAAGCTTTCTTT
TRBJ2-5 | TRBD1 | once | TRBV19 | CASTKRGHIQETQYF | TGTGCCAGTACAAAAAGGGGGCACATTCAAGAGACCCAGTACTTC
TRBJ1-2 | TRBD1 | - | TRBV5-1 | CASSPGTGDGYTF | TGCGCCAGCAGCCCAGGGACAGGGGATGGCTACACCTTC
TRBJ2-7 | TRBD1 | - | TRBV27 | CASSLGRPLTGVEQYF | TGTGCCAGCAGTTTGGGCCGCCCCCTGACAGGGGTCGAGCAGTACTTC
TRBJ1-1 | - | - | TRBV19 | CASSIGGKNTEAFF | TGTGCCAGTAGTATTGGGGGGAAGAACACTGAAGCTTTCTTT
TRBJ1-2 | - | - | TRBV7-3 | CASSLKGRTNYGYTF | TGTGCCAGCAGCTTAAAAGGGCGGACTAACTATGGCTACACCTTC
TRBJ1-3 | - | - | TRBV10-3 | CAISESTRGGSGNTIYF | TGTGCCATCAGTGAGTCGACTCGGGGGGGCTCTGGAAACACCATATATTTT
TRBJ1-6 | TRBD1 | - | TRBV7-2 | CASSVDRVFSPLHF | TGTGCCAGCAGCGTCGACAGGGTCTTTTCACCCCTCCACTTT
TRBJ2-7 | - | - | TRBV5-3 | CARSSSWRALEQYF | TGTGCCAGAAGCTCCTCGTGGCGGGCCCTGGAGCAGTACTTC
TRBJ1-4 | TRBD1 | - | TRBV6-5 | CASSHPGTGDEKLFF | TGTGCCAGCAGTCACCCCGGGACAGGGGACGAAAAACTGTTTTTT
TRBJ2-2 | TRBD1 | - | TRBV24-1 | CACGGQGIGTGELFF | TGTGCCTGTGGGGGACAGGGAATTGGGACCGGGGAGCTGTTTTTT
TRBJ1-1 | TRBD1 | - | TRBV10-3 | CAISEPPGQGMNTEAFF | TGTGCCATCAGTGAGCCCCCGGGACAGGGGATGAACACTGAAGCTTTCTTT
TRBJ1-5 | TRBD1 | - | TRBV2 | CASSGEGQVWNQPQHF | TGTGCCAGCAGTGGGGAGGGACAGGTATGGAATCAGCCCCAGCATTTT
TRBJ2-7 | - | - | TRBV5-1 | CASSLEWGHYEQYF | TGCGCCAGCAGCTTAGAGTGGGGGCACTACGAGCAGTACTTC
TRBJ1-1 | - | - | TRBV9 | CASSVRMNTEAFF | TGTGCCAGCAGCGTACGGATGAACACTGAAGCTTTCTTT
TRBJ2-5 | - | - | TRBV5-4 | CASSFPGSKTQYF | TGTGCCAGCAGCTTTCCAGGGTCCAAGACCCAGTACTTC
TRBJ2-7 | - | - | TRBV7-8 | CASSSSQGAGGPSYEQYF | TGTGCCAGCAGCTCTTCGCAGGGGGCGGGGGGGCCCTCCTACGAGCAGTACTTC
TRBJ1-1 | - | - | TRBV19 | CASSPDRSRLATEAFF | TGTGCCAGTAGTCCCGACAGGTCTCGGCTTGCCACTGAAGCTTTCTTT
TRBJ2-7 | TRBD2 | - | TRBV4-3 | CASSQEWGREYEQYF | TGCGCCAGCAGCCAAGAGTGGGGGAGGGAGTACGAGCAGTACTTC
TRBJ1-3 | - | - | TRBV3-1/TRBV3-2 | CASSRRGDSGNTIYF | TGTGCCAGCAGCCGGAGAGGCGACTCTGGAAACACCATATATTTT
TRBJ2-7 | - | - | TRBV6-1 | CASSEAYEQYF | TGTGCCAGCAGTGAAGCCTACGAGCAGTACTTC
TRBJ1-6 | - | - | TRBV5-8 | CASSIYRDGVSPLHF | TGTGCCAGCAGCATATACAGGGACGGGGTTTCACCCCTCCACTTT
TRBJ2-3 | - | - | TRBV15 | CATSGGSIDTQYF | TGTGCCACCAGCGGGGGGTCTATAGATACGCAGTATTTT
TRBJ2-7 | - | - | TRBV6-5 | CASSYSSGSYEQYF | TGTGCCAGCAGTTACTCTTCAGGAAGTTACGAGCAGTACTTC
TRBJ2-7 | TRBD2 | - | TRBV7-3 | CASSPGGAYEQYF | TGTGCCAGCAGCCCCGGGGGGGCCTACGAGCAGTACTTC
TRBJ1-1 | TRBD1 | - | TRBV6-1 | CASSEEGRGRSEAFF | TGTGCCAGCAGTGAAGAAGGCAGGGGGCGGTCTGAAGCTTTCTTT
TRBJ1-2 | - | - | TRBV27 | CASSFIRGRTLYGYTF | TGTGCCAGCAGTTTTATTCGGGGGAGAACTCTCTATGGCTACACCTTC
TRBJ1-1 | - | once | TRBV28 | CASSPSNLNTEAFF | TGTGCCAGCAGTCCCAGTAATCTGAACACTGAAGCTTTCTTT
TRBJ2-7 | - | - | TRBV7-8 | CASSSSWGSEQYF | TGTGCCAGCAGCTCCTCGTGGGGTAGCGAGCAGTACTTC
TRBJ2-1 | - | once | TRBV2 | CASSDGQGGAIIEQFF | TGTGCCAGCAGTGATGGTCAAGGGGGTGCGATCATTGAGCAGTTCTTC
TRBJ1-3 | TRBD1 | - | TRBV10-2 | CASSEWTGFSGNTIYF | TGCGCCAGCAGTGAGTGGACAGGGTTCTCTGGAAACACCATATATTTT
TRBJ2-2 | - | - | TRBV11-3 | CASSAQTANTGELFF | TGTGCCAGCAGCGCCCAGACGGCGAACACCGGGGAGCTGTTTTTT
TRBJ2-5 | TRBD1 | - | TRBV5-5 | CASSMTGDAQTQYF | TGTGCCAGCAGTATGACAGGGGACGCTCAGACCCAGTACTTC
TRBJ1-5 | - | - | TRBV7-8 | CASSLIQHQPQHF | TGTGCCAGCAGCTTAATCCAACATCAGCCCCAGCATTTT